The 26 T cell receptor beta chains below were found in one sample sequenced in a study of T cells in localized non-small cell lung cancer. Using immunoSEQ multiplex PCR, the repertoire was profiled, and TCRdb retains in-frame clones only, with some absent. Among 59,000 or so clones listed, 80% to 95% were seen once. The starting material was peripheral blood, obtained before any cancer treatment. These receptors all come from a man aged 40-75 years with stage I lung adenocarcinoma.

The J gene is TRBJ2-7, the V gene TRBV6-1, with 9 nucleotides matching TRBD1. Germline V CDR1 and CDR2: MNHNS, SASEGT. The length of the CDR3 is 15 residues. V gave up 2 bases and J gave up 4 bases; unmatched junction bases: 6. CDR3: CASSESGTGQYEQYF. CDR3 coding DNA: TGTGCCAGCAGTGAATCCGGGACAGGGCAATACGAGCAGTACTTC.

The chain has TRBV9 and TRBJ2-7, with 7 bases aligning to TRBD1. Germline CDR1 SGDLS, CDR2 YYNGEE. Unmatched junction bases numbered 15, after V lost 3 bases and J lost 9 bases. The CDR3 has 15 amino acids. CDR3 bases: TGTGCCAGCAGCGAAGGACAGGCGGCAGTACGAGGGCAGTACTTC. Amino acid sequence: CASSEGQAAVRGQYF.

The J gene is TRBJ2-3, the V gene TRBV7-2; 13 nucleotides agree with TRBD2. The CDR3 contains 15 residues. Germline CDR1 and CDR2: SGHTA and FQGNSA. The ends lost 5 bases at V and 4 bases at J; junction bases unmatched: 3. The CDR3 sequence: CASSQGLAGADTQYF. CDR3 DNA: TGTGCCAGCAGCCAAGGACTAGCGGGAGCAGATACGCAGTATTTT.

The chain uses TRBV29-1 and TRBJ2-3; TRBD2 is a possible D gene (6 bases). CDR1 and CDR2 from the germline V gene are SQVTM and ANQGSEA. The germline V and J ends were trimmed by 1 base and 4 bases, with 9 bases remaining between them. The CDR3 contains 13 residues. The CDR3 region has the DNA TGCAGCGTTGAAGGGACTACCTCAGATACGCAGTATTTT. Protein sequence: CSVEGTTSDTQYF.

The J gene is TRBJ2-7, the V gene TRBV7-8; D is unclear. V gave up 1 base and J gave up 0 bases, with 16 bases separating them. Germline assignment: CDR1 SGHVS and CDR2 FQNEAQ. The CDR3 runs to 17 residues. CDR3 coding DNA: TGTGCCAGCAGCTTAGGTTCGGTAGGCGACCGCTCCTACGAGCAGTACTTC. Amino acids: CASSLGSVGDRSYEQYF.

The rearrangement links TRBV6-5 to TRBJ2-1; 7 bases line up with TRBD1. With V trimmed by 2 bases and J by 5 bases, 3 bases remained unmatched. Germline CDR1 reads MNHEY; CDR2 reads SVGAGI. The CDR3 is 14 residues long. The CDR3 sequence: CASSYGTVHNEQFF. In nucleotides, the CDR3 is TGTGCCAGCAGTTACGGGACAGTCCACAATGAGCAGTTCTTC.

CDR3 amino acids: CASSFYNEQFF. CDR3 in DNA: TGTGCCAGCAGCTTCTACAATGAGCAGTTCTTC. The rearrangement joins TRBV5-6 to TRBJ2-1; no clear D. The CDR3 runs 11 residues. V shed 2 bases and J shed 3 bases, with 0 bases lying between them. The germline V gene encodes CDR1 SGHDT and CDR2 YYEEEE.

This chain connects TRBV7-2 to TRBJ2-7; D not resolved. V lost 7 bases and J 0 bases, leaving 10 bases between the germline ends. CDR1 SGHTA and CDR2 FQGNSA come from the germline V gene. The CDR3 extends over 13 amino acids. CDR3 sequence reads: CASKETSSYEQYF. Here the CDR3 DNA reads TGTGCCAGCAAGGAGACATCCTCCTACGAGCAGTACTTC.

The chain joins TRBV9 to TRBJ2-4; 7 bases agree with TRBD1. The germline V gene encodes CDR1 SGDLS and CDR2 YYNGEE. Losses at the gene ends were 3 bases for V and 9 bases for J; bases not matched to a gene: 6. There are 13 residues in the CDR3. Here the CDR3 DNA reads TGTGCCAGCAGCGGGGGACAGAGTAGCATTCAGTACTTC. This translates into CASSGGQSSIQYF.

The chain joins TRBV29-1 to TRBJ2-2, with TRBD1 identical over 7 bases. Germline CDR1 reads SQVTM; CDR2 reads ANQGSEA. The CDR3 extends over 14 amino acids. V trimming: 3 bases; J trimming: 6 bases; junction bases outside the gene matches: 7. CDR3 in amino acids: CSVDRQGAAGELFF. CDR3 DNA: TGCAGCGTTGACAGACAGGGCGCGGCCGGGGAGCTGTTTTTT.

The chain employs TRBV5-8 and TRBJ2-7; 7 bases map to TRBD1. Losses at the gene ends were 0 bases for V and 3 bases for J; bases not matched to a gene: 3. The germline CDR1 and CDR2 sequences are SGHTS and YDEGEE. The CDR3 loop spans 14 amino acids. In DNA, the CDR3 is TGTGCCAGCAGCTTGGGACAGGGTCTCTACGAGCAGTACTTC. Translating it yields CASSLGQGLYEQYF.

The CDR3: CASSPGESSGNTIYF. CDR3 sequence (DNA): TGTGCCAGCTCACCGGGAGAGAGCTCTGGAAACACCATATATTTT. V usage is TRBV18 and J usage is TRBJ1-3; the D is unclear. The CDR3 has 15 residues. The germline gives CDR1 KGHSH, CDR2 LQKENI. V dropped 3 bases and J dropped 0 bases, with 9 bases sitting between them.

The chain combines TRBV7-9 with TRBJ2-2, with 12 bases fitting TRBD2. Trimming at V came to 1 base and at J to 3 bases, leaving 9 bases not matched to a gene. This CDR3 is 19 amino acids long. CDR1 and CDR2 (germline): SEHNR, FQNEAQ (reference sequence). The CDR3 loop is CASSLDQTSGRLYTGELFF. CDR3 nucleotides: TGTGCCAGCAGCTTAGATCAAACTAGCGGGAGGCTGTACACCGGGGAGCTGTTTTTT.

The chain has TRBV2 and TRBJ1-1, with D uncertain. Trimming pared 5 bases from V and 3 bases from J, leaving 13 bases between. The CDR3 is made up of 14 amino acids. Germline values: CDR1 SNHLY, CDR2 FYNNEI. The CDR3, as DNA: TGTGCCAGCAGTCGGGATGTTGCCTACACTGAAGCTTTCTTT. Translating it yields CASSRDVAYTEAFF. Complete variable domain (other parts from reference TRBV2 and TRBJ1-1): EPEVTQTPSHQVTQMGQEVILRCVPISNHLYFYWYRQILGQKVEFLVSFYNNEISEKSEIFDDQFSVERPDGSNFTLKIRSTKLEDSAMYFCASSRDVAYTEAFFGQGTRLTVV.

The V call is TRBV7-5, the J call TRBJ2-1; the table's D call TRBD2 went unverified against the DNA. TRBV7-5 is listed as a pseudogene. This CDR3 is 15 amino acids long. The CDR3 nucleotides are TGTGCCAGAAGCTTGACTAGCGGGAGGGCCAATGAGCAGTTCTTC. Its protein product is CARSLTSGRANEQFF.

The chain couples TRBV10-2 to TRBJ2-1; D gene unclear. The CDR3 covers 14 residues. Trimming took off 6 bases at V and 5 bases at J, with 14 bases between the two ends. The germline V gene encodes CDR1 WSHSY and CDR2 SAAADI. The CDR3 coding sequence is TGCGCCAGCAGGAATCTCCTTACTAACAATGAGCAGTTCTTC. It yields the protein CASRNLLTNNEQFF.

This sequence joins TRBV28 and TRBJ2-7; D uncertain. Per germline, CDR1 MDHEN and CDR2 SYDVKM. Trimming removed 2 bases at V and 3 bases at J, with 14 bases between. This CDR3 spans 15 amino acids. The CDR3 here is CASSLKETVIYEQYF. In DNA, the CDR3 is TGTGCCAGCAGTTTAAAGGAGACGGTGATCTACGAGCAGTACTTC.

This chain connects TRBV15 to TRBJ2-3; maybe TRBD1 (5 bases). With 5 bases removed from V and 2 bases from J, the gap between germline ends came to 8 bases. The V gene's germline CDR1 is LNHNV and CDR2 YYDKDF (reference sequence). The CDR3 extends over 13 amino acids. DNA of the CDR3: TGTGCCACCAGCGGTGGGGCCACAGATACGCAGTATTTT. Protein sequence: CATSGGATDTQYF.

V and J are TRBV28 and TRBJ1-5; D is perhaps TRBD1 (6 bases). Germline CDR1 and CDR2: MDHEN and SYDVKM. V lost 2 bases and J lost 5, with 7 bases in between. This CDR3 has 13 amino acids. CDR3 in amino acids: CASSLDRYQPQHF. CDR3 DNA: TGTGCCAGCAGTTTAGACAGGTATCAGCCCCAGCATTTT. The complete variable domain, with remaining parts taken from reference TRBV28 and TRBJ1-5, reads DVKVTQSSRYLVKRTGEKVFLECVQDMDHENMFWYRQDPGLGLRLIYFSYDVKMKEKGDIPEGYSVSREKKERFSLILESASTNQTSMYLCASSLDRYQPQHFGDGTRLSIL.

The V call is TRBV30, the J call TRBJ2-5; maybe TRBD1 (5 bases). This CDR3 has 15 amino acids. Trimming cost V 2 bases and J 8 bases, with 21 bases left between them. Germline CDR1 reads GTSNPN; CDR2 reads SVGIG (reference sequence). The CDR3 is CAWSLISNLGDTQYF. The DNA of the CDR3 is TGTGCCTGGAGTCTCATTTCGAACTTAGGGGATACCCAGTACTTC.

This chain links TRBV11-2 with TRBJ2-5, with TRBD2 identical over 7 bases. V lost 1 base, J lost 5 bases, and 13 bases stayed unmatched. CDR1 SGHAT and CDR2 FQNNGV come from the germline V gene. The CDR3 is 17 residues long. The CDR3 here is CASSLGEVAGVTETQYF. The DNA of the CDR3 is TGTGCCAGCAGCTTAGGTGAGGTAGCGGGCGTAACGGAGACCCAGTACTTC.

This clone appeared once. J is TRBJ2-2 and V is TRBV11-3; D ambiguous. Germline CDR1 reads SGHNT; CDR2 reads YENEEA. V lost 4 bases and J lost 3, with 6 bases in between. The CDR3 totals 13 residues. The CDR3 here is CASSSSDTGELFF. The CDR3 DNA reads TGTGCCAGCAGCTCCTCGGACACCGGGGAGCTGTTTTTT.

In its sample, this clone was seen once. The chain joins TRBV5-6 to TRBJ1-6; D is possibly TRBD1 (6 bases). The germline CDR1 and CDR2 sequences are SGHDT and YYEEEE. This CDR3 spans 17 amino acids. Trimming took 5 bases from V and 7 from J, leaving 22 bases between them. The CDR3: CASRPRGGGFGNSPLHF. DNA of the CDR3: TGTGCCAGCAGGCCCAGGGGCGGCGGGTTTGGAAATTCACCCCTCCACTTT. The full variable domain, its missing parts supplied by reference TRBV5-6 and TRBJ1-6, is DAGVTQSPTHLIKTRGQQVTLRCSPKSGHDTVSWYQQALGQGPQFIFQYYEEEERQRGNFPDRFSGHQFPNYSSELNVNALLLGDSALYLCASRPRGGGFGNSPLHFGNGTRLTVT.

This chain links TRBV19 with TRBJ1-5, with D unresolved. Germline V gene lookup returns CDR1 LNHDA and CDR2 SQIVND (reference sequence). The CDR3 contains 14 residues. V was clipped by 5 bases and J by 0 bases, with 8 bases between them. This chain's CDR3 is CASSQFYSNQPQHF. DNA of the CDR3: TGTGCCAGTAGTCAGTTCTATAGCAATCAGCCCCAGCATTTT.

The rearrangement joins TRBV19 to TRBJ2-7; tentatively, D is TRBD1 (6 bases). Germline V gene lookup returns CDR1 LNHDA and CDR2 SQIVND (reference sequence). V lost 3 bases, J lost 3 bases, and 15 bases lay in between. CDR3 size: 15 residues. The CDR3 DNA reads TGTGCCAGTAGTATTAAGGCGGACAGTAGCTACGAGCAGTACTTC. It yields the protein CASSIKADSSYEQYF.

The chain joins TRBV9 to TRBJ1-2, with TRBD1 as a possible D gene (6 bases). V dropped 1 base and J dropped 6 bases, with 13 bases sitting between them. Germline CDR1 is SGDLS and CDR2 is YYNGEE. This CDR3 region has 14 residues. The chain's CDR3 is CASSVSQGIHGYTF. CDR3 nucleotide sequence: TGTGCCAGCAGCGTAAGCCAGGGGATTCATGGCTACACCTTC.